The rows below give T cell receptor beta chains drawn from one sample of a study of T-cell reconstitution after alpha-beta-depleted transplantation in children. TCRdb re-analysed the PCR reads in MiXCR, keeping a single row per CDR3 protein. The sample carries roughly 570,000 distinct CDR3 sequences, over 25% recorded once. Specimen: PBMCs, collected before TCRalphabeta/CD19-depleted stem cell transplant. All receptors come from a boy in the first two years of life with Wiskott-Aldrich syndrome, due to receive a stem cell transplant. The CDR3 runs from the conserved cysteine through the conserved F or W. The D gene is left open where the match is weak. The size of a clone is reported for some rows only, either as once, few or many, or as a class for expanded clones.

>TRBJ1-5|-|TRBD1|TRBV5-1
TGCGCCAGCAGCTTGCTAGGGGGCGTGGAGCCCCAGCATTTT
CASSLLGGVEPQHF
>TRBJ1-2|-|-|TRBV5-1
TGCGCCAGCAGCTTGGGCCAGGGCGTCCTTGGCTACACCTTC
CASSLGQGVLGYTF
>TRBJ2-1|few|TRBD2|TRBV2
TGTGCCAGCAGCCGGACTAGCGGGAGCACTGAGCAGTTCTTC
CASSRTSGSTEQFF
>TRBJ1-3|-|-|TRBV7-9
TGTGCCTCAACACTGGCCGAGAGCTCTGGAAACACCATATATTTT
CASTLAESSGNTIYF
>TRBJ2-1|-|TRBD2|TRBV3-1
TGTGCCAGCAGTTTTGTGGGGGGAGGGCGGGACCCCTACAATGAGCAGTTCTTC
CASSFVGGGRDPYNEQFF
>TRBJ1-1|-|TRBD1|TRBV20-1
TGCAGTGCTAGAGAGGGCAGGGGGCGAAGGAACACTGAAGCTTTCTTT
CSAREGRGRRNTEAFF
>TRBJ2-3|-|-|TRBV7-9
TGTGCCAGCAGCCCCCGCGCCCGGTCAGCCTCAGATACGCAGTATTTT
CASSPRARSASDTQYF
>TRBJ2-3|-|TRBD1|TRBV29-1
TGCAGCGTTGTAGACAGGGTCTTCACAGATACGCAGTATTTT
CSVVDRVFTDTQYF
>TRBJ2-3|few|TRBD2|TRBV10-3
TGTGCCACGACTAGCGGCCTCGGCACAGATACGCAGTATTTT
CATTSGLGTDTQYF
>TRBJ1-1|few|-|TRBV5-5
TGTGCCAGCGGCTTCCGTGGGGGAGCTTTCTTT
CASGFRGGAFF
>TRBJ2-1|-|-|TRBV5-1
TGCGCCAGCAGCTTGAAGGGAGGGGGGAATGAGCAGTTCTTC
CASSLKGGGNEQFF
>TRBJ2-7|many|TRBD2|TRBV28
TGTGCCAGCAGTTTAAGCGGGACCACCTACGAGCAGTACTTC
CASSLSGTTYEQYF
>TRBJ2-5|-|-|TRBV20-1
TGCAGTGCCCCCAGCCGGAAAGAGACCCAGTACTTC
CSAPSRKETQYF
>TRBJ1-5|-|-|TRBV18
TGTGCCAGCTCACCCAGGACGGAGAATCAGCCCCAGCATTTT
CASSPRTENQPQHF
>TRBJ2-1|-|-|TRBV20-1
TGCAGTGCTAGAGACAGTTTCACCTACAATGAGCAGTTCTTC
CSARDSFTYNEQFF
>TRBJ2-7|few|-|TRBV28
TGTGCCAGCAGGTACGGGGGAGCTTCCTACGAGCAGTACTTC
CASRYGGASYEQYF
>TRBJ2-1|few|-|TRBV5-1
TGCGCCAGCAGCTTGGTAGGACTCCCCTCCAATACCTACAATGAGCAGTTCTTC
CASSLVGLPSNTYNEQFF
>TRBJ2-3|-|TRBD2|TRBV29-1
TGCAGCCTGGGACTAGCGGGCACAGATACGCAGTATTTT
CSLGLAGTDTQYF
>TRBJ1-2|-|-|TRBV6-5
TGTGCCAGCAGTTACTCGACAATTGCAGGGGCGGGTGGCTACACCTTC
CASSYSTIAGAGGYTF
>TRBJ2-1|-|-|TRBV2
TGTGCCAGCGTAGGGAGCTCCTACAATGAGCAGTTCTTC
CASVGSSYNEQFF
>TRBJ2-1|-|-|TRBV5-8
TGTGCCAGCAGCCGGGCCTTTTTGGGGTACAATGAGCAGTTCTTC
CASSRAFLGYNEQFF
>TRBJ2-1|-|-|TRBV5-5
TGTGCCAGCAGCTTGGGCCGGAACTACAATGAGCAGTTCTTC
CASSLGRNYNEQFF
>TRBJ1-1|few|-|TRBV3-1
TGTGCCAGCAGCCAAGAGTACACTGAAGCTTTCTTT
CASSQEYTEAFF
>TRBJ1-2|few|-|TRBV27
TGTGCCAGCAGTCCGGAGGGCCGGGGGCGAAACTATGGCTACACCTTC
CASSPEGRGRNYGYTF
>TRBJ2-1|-|TRBD2|TRBV10-3
TGTGCCATCTACAGCGGGAGCTACAATGAGCAGTTCTTC
CAIYSGSYNEQFF
>TRBJ2-5|few|-|TRBV19
TGTGCCAGTAGTTGGTCCGGGAGGAGGGGGACCCAAGAGACCCAGTACTTC
CASSWSGRRGTQETQYF
>TRBJ1-1|-|-|TRBV5-1
TGCGCCAGCTCCGACCGTCCCACCGGGACCGAGAACACTGAAGCTTTCTTT
CASSDRPTGTENTEAFF
>TRBJ2-7|-|TRBD2|TRBV2
TGTGCCAGCGGACGGACCGGGACTAGGGACTACGAGCAGTACTTC
CASGRTGTRDYEQYF
>TRBJ2-2|-|TRBD2|TRBV3-1
TGTGCCAGCAGCCAGGTAGCGGGCGCGAACACCGGGGAGCTGTTTTTT
CASSQVAGANTGELFF
>TRBJ1-1|few|-|TRBV28
TGTGCCAGCAGTTTCCTTGACAGCCTGAACACTGAAGCTTTCTTT
CASSFLDSLNTEAFF
>TRBJ1-6|-|TRBD1|TRBV5-1
TGCGCCAGCAGCCCGAGGACAGGCCGGGATAATTCACCCCTCCACTTT
CASSPRTGRDNSPLHF
>TRBJ2-2|-|TRBD2|TRBV7-7
TGTGCCAGCAGCTTAGGGCTAGCGGGGGAATCCGGGGAGCTGTTTTTT
CASSLGLAGESGELFF
>TRBJ2-5|-|-|TRBV7-6
TGTGCCAGCAGCTTAGACATACCCGGCCTTGGGACCCAGTACTTC
CASSLDIPGLGTQYF
>TRBJ2-1|few|TRBD2|TRBV5-1
TGCGCCAGCAGCTTTCTAGCGGCCGACTACAATGAGCAGTTCTTC
CASSFLAADYNEQFF
>TRBJ2-1|-|-|TRBV15
TGTGCCACCAGCAGACCCCCAGACTGGAACAATGAGCAGTTCTTC
CATSRPPDWNNEQFF
>TRBJ2-4|-|-|TRBV9
TGTGCCAGCAGCCCCCATAGCTCGGCGGCCAAAAACATTCAGTACTTC
CASSPHSSAAKNIQYF